This T cell receptor beta chain originates from a study of CD8+CD57+ T cells in acquired aplastic anemia. Study-wide points: There were fewer than 35 CD8+ CDR3 sequences that occurred in both patients and controls.

Germline V gene sequence: CDR1 LNHNV, CDR2 YYDKDF (reference sequence). The CDR3 runs 14 residues. J gave up 3 bases and V 5 bases, and 5 bases lay outside the gene matches. Details on this clonotype: Its antigen remains unidentified.

CDR3 and TCR beta VDJ profiling relied on a genomic DNA template. TCRdb passed the reads through MiXCR, listing each CDR3 protein once. The table has 250,000 to 350,000 distinct CDR3 sequences, 45% to 65% seen once; the top ten hold roughly 8%. The chain combines TRBV15 with TRBJ2-7; 9 positions match TRBD2. Sequencing was performed on sorted CD4+, CD8+, or CD8+CD57+ T cells (not recorded which) from PBMCs. The clonotype comes from a human donor with severe aplastic anemia or a healthy control (not recorded which). The CDR3: CATSGSGRIYEQYF. CDR3 in DNA: TGTGCCACCAGCGGAAGCGGGAGGATCTACGAGCAGTACTTC.